The entry below describes one TCR beta chain. The sample originates from a study of blood T cell repertoires in COVID-19. About the research overall: The study drew acute and convalescent COVID-19 samples from the United States, Italy and Spain.

Germline CDR1 reads MRHNA; CDR2 reads SNTAGT. Trimming left V 2 bases short and J 4 bases short, with 7 bases between. This CDR3 region has 13 residues. Only in-frame clones appear in the TCRdb table, and some are missing; sequencing was by immunoSEQ multiplex PCR. Of about 130,000 clones listed, about four fifths are singletons. The V call is TRBV6-4, the J call TRBJ2-3; D is uncertain. Sequencing was done on a sample of peripheral blood. This receptor was taken from a human donor in a cohort sampled during active COVID-19. CDR3 sequence reads: CASSDTVADTQYF. The CDR3 bases are TGTGCCAGCAGTGACACAGTGGCAGATACGCAGTATTTT.